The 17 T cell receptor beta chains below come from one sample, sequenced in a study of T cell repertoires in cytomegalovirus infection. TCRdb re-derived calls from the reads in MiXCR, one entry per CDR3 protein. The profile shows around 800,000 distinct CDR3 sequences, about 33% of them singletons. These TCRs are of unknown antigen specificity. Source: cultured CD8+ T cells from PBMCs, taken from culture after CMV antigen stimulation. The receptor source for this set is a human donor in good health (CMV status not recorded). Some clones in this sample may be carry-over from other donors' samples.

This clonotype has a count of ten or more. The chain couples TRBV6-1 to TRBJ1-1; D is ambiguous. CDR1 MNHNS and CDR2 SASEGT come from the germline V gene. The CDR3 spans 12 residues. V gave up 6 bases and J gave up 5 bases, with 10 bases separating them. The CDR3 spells CASSLGKTEAFF. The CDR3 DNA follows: TGTGCCAGCAGCCTGGGGAAGACTGAAGCTTTCTTT.

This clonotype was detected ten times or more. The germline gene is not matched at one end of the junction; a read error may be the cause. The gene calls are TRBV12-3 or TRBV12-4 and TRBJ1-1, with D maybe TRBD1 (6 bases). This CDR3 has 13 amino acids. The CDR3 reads CASSLARGTEAFF. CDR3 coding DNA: TGTGCCAGCAGCTTAGCCAGGGGCACTGAAGCTTTCTTT.

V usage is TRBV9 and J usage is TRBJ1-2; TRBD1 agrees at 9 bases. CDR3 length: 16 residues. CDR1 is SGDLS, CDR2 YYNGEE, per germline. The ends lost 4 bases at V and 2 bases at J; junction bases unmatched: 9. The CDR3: CASSSRTGAVNYGYTF. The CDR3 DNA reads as TGTGCCAGCAGCTCTCGGACAGGGGCGGTCAACTATGGCTACACCTTC.

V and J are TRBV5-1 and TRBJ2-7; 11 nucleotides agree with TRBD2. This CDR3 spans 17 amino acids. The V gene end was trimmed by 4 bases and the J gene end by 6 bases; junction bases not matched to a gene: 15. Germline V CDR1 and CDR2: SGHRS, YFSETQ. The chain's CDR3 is CASSPVPGTSGVREQYV. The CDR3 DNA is TGCGCCAGCAGCCCAGTACCCGGGACTAGCGGAGTACGCGAGCAGTACGTC.

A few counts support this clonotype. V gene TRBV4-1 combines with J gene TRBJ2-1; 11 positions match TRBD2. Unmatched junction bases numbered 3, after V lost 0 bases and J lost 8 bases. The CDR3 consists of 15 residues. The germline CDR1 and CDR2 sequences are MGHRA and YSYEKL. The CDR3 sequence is CASSQDSGGAYEQFF. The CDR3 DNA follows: TGCGCCAGCAGCCAAGATAGCGGGGGGGCCTATGAGCAGTTCTTC.

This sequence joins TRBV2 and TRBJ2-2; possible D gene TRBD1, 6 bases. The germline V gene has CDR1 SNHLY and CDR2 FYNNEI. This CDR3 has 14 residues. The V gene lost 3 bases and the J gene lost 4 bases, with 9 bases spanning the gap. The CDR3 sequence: CASSENRATGELFF. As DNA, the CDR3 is TGTGCCAGCAGTGAGAACAGGGCCACCGGGGAGCTGTTTTTT.

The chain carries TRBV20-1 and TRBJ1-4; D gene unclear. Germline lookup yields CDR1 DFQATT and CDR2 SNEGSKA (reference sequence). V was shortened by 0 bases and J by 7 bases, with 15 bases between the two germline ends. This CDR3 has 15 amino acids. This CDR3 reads CSARDREGNAEKLFF. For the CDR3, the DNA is TGCAGTGCTAGAGATCGGGAGGGTAATGCTGAAAAACTGTTTTTT.

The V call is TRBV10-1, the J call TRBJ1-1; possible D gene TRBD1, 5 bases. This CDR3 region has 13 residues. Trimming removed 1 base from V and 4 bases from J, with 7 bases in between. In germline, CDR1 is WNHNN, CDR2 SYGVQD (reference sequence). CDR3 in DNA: TGCGCCAGCAGTGAGTGGGACGGCACTGAAGCTTTCTTT. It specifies CASSEWDGTEAFF.

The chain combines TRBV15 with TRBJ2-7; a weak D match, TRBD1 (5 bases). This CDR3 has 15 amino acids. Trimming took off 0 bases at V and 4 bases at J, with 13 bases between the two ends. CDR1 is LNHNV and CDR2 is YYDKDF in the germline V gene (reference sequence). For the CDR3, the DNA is TGTGCCACCAGCAGAGATAGGACATTTTTTTACGAGCAGTACGTC. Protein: CATSRDRTFFYEQYV.

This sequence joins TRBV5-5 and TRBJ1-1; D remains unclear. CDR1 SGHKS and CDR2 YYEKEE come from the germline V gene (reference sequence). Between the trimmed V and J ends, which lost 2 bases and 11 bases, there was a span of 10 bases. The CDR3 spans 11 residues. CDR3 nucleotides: TGTGCCAGCAGCTTATCGGCCTGGGCTTTCTTT. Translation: CASSLSAWAFF.

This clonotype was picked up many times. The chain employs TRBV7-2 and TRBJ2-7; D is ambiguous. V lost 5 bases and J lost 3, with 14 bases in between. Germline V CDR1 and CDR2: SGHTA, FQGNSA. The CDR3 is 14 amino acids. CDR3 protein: CASSPDKVRYEQYF. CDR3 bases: TGTGCCAGCAGCCCGGATAAAGTTCGCTACGAGCAGTACTTC.

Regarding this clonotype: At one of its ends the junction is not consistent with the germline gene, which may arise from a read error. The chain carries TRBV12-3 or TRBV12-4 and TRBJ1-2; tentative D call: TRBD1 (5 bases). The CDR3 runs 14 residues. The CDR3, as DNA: TGTGCCAGCAGTTCCGGGACCTCCGGCTATGGCTACATCTTC. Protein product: CASSSGTSGYGYIF.

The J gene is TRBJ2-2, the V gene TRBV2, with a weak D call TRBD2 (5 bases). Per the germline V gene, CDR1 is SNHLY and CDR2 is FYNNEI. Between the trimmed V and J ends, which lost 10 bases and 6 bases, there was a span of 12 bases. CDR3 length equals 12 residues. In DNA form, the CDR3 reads TGTGCCATTAGAGGAGGCCCCGGGGAGCTGTTTTTT. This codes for CAIRGGPGELFF.

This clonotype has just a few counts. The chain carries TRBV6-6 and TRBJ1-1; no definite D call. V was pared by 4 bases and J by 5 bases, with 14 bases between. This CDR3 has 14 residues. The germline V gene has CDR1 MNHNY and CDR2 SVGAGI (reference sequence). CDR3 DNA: TGTGCCAGCAGTTTCGCCGCGACCGGGACTGAAGCTTTCTTT. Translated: CASSFAATGTEAFF.

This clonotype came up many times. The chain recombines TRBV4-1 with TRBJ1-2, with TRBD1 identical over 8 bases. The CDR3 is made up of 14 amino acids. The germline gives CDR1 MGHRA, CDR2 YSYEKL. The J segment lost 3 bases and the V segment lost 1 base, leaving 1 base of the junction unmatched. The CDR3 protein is CASSQATGDYGYTF. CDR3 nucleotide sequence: TGCGCCAGCAGCCAAGCGACAGGGGACTATGGCTACACCTTC.

The CDR3 spells CASSIGSVYMPYNEQFF. In DNA form, the CDR3 reads TGTGCCAGTAGTATAGGATCCGTCTATATGCCATACAATGAGCAGTTCTTC. The chain joins TRBV19 to TRBJ2-1, with D uncertain. This CDR3 spans 17 amino acids. Per the germline V gene, CDR1 is LNHDA and CDR2 is SQIVND (reference sequence). Trimming shortened V by 1 base and J by 4 bases, and 17 bases separated the two germline ends.

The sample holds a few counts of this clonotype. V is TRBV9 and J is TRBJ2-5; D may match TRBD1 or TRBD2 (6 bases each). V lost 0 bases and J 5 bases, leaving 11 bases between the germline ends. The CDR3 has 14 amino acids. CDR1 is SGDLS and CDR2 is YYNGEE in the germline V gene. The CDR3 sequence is CASSVVGGEETQYF. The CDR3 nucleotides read TGTGCCAGCAGCGTAGTGGGGGGCGAGGAGACCCAGTACTTC.